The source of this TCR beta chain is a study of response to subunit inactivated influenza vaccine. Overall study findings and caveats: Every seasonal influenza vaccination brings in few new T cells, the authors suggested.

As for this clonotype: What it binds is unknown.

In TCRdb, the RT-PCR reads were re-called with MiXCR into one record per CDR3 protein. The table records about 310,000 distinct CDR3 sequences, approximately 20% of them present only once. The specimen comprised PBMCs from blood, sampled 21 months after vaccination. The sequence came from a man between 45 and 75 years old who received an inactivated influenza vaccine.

CDR3 sequence (DNA): TGTGCCAGCAGCTTTGGGATGTTATACGGGCCGACCCAGTACTTC. Translation: CASSFGMLYGPTQYF. The J gene is TRBJ2-5, the V gene TRBV7-9; D uncertain. The V and J ends lost 3 bases and 7 bases respectively, with 18 bases between them. This CDR3 is 15 amino acids long. Germline CDR1 SEHNR, CDR2 FQNEAQ (reference sequence).